This record looks at one TCR beta chain sequence and its context. The CDR3 runs to 14 residues. Germline-derived CDR1 and CDR2 are LGHNT and FRNRAP. V lost 5 bases and J lost 4; bases outside the gene matches: 4. The data originate from a study of blood T cell repertoires in COVID-19. Study overall: Samples taken during acute and convalescent COVID-19 were collected in the United States, Italy and Spain. The analysed material was cDNA or gDNA that came from T cells, B-cell-depleted T cells, or PBMCs.

Repertoires were generated with immunoSEQ multiplex PCR, while TCRdb's copy carries only in-frame clones and drops some. The sample includes about 59,000 clones, roughly 90% seen only once; the top ten take roughly 4.6%. The source of this sequence is an elderly man in a cohort sampled during active COVID-19. Sequencing was performed on peripheral blood. The J gene is TRBJ1-3, the V gene TRBV12-5, with TRBD1 matching over 8 bases. CDR3 coding DNA: TGTGCTAGTGGTCCCGGGACAGGAGGAAACACCATATATTTT. Its translation is CASGPGTGGNTIYF. Variable domain in full (rest from reference TRBV12-5 and TRBJ1-3): DARVTQTPRHKVTEMGQEVTMRCQPILGHNTVFWYRQTMMQGLELLAYFRNRAPLDDSGMPKDRFSAEMPDATLATLKIQPSEPRDSAVYFCASGPGTGGNTIYFGEGSWLTVV.